These 15 T cell receptor beta chains were all obtained from the same sample, sequenced in a study of beta chain features in type 1 diabetes. These receptors have no identified antigens. Points from the study as a whole: Moderate but significant shortening of TCRB CDR3s was recorded in all four CD4+ subsets from Type 1 diabetes patients.

Expressed TCRB transcripts were sequenced because the entire RNA isolate underwent reverse transcription. Clones were sequenced by immunoSEQ multiplex PCR, and TCRdb holds only the in-frame ones, with some missing. Among 680,000 or so clones, around an eighth were seen once, and the ten largest hold approximately 0.02%. The source material was naive CD4+ T cells from blood. These receptor sequences come from a man between 18 and 35 years old with type 1 diabetes.

This clone appeared a few times. The chain is built from TRBV5-1 and TRBJ1-1, with a weak D call TRBD1 (5 bases). The CDR3 consists of 15 residues. Germline CDR1 and CDR2: SGHRS and YFSETQ. V gave up 1 base and J gave up 0 bases, with 10 bases separating them. The CDR3 DNA reads TGCGCCAGCAGCTTGAGACAGAGAATGAACACTGAAGCTTTCTTT. Protein: CASSLRQRMNTEAFF. Filled out from reference TRBV5-1 and TRBJ1-1, the complete variable domain reads KAGVTQTPRYLIKTRGQQVTLSCSPISGHRSVSWYQQTPGQGLQFLFEYFSETQRNKGNFPGRFSGRQFSNSRSEMNVSTLELGDSALYLCASSLRQRMNTEAFFGQGTRLTVV.

This rearrangement joins TRBV6-5 to TRBJ2-2; D uncertain. Germline-derived CDR1 and CDR2 are MNHEY and SVGAGI. The CDR3 covers 12 residues. Trimming left V 7 bases short and J 7 bases short, with 10 bases between. CDR3 sequence: CASTAGFGELFF. The CDR3 region has the DNA TGTGCCAGCACCGCCGGGTTCGGGGAGCTGTTTTTT.

The table lists this clone with a few counts. V gene TRBV5-4 combines with J gene TRBJ1-6; 7 bases are shared with TRBD1. This CDR3 is built from 14 residues. The V gene end was trimmed by 6 bases and the J gene end by 10 bases; junction bases not matched to a gene: 10. Germline V CDR1 and CDR2: SGHNT, YYREEE (reference sequence). The DNA for the CDR3 is TGTGCCAGCACCGGGACAGAGAGGACCTCACCCCTCCACTTT. Amino acids: CASTGTERTSPLHF. Full variable domain (outside the CDR3, taken from reference TRBV5-4 and TRBJ1-6): ETGVTQSPTHLIKTRGQQVTLRCSSQSGHNTVSWYQQALGQGPQFIFQYYREEENGRGNFPPRFSGLQFPNYSSELNVNALELDDSALYLCASTGTERTSPLHFGNGTRLTVT.

The chain employs TRBV4-1 and TRBJ2-7; unclear D gene. Trimming shortened V by 1 base and J by 5 bases, and 12 bases separated the two germline ends. Germline CDR1 and CDR2: MGHRA and YSYEKL. The CDR3 spans 14 residues. CDR3 protein: CASSQGRAVHEQYF. The CDR3 DNA follows: TGCGCCAGCAGCCAAGGGCGCGCAGTCCACGAGCAGTACTTC.

V is TRBV30 and J is TRBJ1-1; D is perhaps TRBD1 (5 bases). Per the germline V gene, CDR1 is GTSNPN and CDR2 is SVGIG (reference sequence). CDR3 length equals 13 residues. V lost 0 bases, J lost 7 bases, and 12 bases lay in between. The CDR3 bases are TGTGCCTGGAGTGTAAAAGGGGAGAATGAAGCTTTCTTT. It specifies CAWSVKGENEAFF. The whole variable domain, remainder taken from reference TRBV30 and TRBJ1-1, is SQTIHQWPATLVQPVGSPLSLECTVEGTSNPNLYWYRQAAGRGLQLLFYSVGIGQISSEVPQNLSASRPQDRQFILSSKKLLLSDSGFYLCAWSVKGENEAFFGQGTRLTVV.

The chain carries TRBV13 and TRBJ1-1; D is unclear. This CDR3 spans 18 amino acids. With 5 bases removed from V and 2 bases from J, the gap between germline ends came to 24 bases. Germline V gene data show CDR1 as PRHDT and CDR2 as FYEKMQ (reference sequence). The CDR3, as DNA: TGTGCCAGCAGCCCGCCGCCCCCTAGACGGGCCAGAAACACTGAAGCTTTCTTT. Its translation is CASSPPPPRRARNTEAFF.

This chain joins TRBV4-1 and TRBJ1-2; 7 bases agree with TRBD1. The germline CDR1 and CDR2 sequences are MGHRA and YSYEKL. CDR3 size: 14 residues. After removal of 5 bases from V and 3 bases from J, the junction contained 6 bases not matched to a gene. As DNA, the CDR3 is TGCGCCAGCAGCAGAGAGGGACAGCACTATGGCTACACCTTC. Translation: CASSREGQHYGYTF.

This clone was found a few times. As DNA, the CDR3 is TGTGCCAGTAGCGCAGGGGGCTTGGACACTGAAGCTTTCTTT. Protein product: CASSAGGLDTEAFF. This rearrangement joins TRBV19 to TRBJ1-1; TRBD1 matches at 8 bases. The length of the CDR3 is 14 residues. Germline V gives CDR1 LNHDA, CDR2 SQIVND (reference sequence). J lost 3 bases, V lost 6 bases, and 6 bases had no gene match.

The rearrangement links TRBV7-2 to TRBJ2-3, with D maybe TRBD2 (6 bases). The germline V gene has CDR1 SGHTA and CDR2 FQGNSA. The CDR3 loop spans 16 amino acids. Trimming stripped 4 bases from V and 0 bases from J, with 14 bases between. CDR3: CASSSQAGLSTDTQYF. The CDR3 region has the DNA TGTGCCAGCAGCTCGCAAGCGGGTCTAAGCACAGATACGCAGTATTTT.

This clone occurred a few times. The chain has TRBV11-2 and TRBJ1-2, with TRBD1 as a possible D gene (5 bases). Trimming took off 1 base at V and 0 bases at J, with 15 bases between the two ends. The CDR3 has 17 amino acids. Germline V gives CDR1 SGHAT, CDR2 FQNNGV. The CDR3 here is CASSLGAGTVANYGYTF. CDR3 coding DNA: TGTGCCAGCAGCTTAGGCGCTGGGACGGTGGCTAACTATGGCTACACCTTC.

CDR3 sequence reads: CSVEDRLNEKLFF. CDR3 DNA: TGCAGCGTTGAGGACAGATTAAATGAAAAACTGTTTTTT. V is TRBV29-1 and J is TRBJ1-4, with D maybe TRBD1 (6 bases). V was clipped by 3 bases and J by 5 bases, with 10 bases between them. The germline V gene encodes CDR1 SQVTM and CDR2 ANQGSEA. The CDR3 has 13 amino acids.

This clone was observed a few times. The chain recombines TRBV15 with TRBJ2-1; 7 nucleotides agree with TRBD1. V was clipped by 1 base and J by 0 bases; unmatched bases: 9. In germline, CDR1 is LNHNV, CDR2 YYDKDF (reference sequence). This CDR3 spans 18 amino acids. The chain's CDR3 is CATSRVGLPGGSYNEQFF. The CDR3 bases are TGTGCCACCAGCAGAGTTGGGCTGCCAGGGGGCTCCTACAATGAGCAGTTCTTC.

This clone was picked up a small number of times. In the same sample, other DNA sequences code for this CDR3. The CDR3 sequence: CASSYSRQVYEQYF. The CDR3, as DNA: TGTGCCAGCAGTTACTCCCGGCAGGTCTACGAGCAGTACTTC. The chain carries TRBV6-5 and TRBJ2-7; D not certain. From germline, CDR1 is MNHEY and CDR2 SVGAGI. CDR3 size: 14 residues. V dropped 0 bases and J dropped 3 bases, with 9 bases sitting between them.

The V and J genes are TRBV30 and TRBJ2-1; 11 bases agree with TRBD2. V lost 5 bases, J lost 8 bases, and 11 bases stayed unmatched. This CDR3 region has 15 residues. CDR1 GTSNPN and CDR2 SVGIG come from the germline V gene (reference sequence). The CDR3 nucleotides are TGTGCCTGGGACGCCGGGACTAGCGGCATTGATGAGCAGTTCTTC. Protein product: CAWDAGTSGIDEQFF.

The V gene is TRBV5-1, the J gene TRBJ2-3, with D tentatively TRBD1 or TRBD2 (5 bases each). Deletions cut 2 bases from V and 4 bases from J, with 20 bases between. Germline values: CDR1 SGHRS, CDR2 YFSETQ. CDR3 length equals 17 residues. The CDR3: CASSFQTRGGGADTQYF. CDR3 sequence (DNA): TGCGCCAGCAGCTTTCAAACACGAGGTGGGGGTGCAGATACGCAGTATTTT.